This TCR beta chain originates from a study of T cell changes during pregnancy in multiple sclerosis. Libraries were prepared by immunoSEQ multiplex PCR; TCRdb keeps only in-frame clonotypes and omits some of them. The sample consists of some 27,000 clones, 70% to 90% of them appearing once. The germline CDR1 and CDR2 sequences are MNHNY and SVGAGI (reference sequence). The CDR3 runs 14 residues. V shed 2 bases and J shed 1 base, with 9 bases lying between them. This sequence was found in a female donor with multiple sclerosis, enrolled in a pregnancy study. The input for sequencing was CD8+ T cells from peripheral blood mononuclear cells, taken before pregnancy. This chain connects TRBV6-6 to TRBJ2-7; a possible D gene is TRBD1 (5 bases). CDR3 in amino acids: CASSYAGHSYEQYF. For the CDR3, the DNA is TGTGCCAGCAGTTACGCAGGACATTCCTACGAGCAGTACTTC.